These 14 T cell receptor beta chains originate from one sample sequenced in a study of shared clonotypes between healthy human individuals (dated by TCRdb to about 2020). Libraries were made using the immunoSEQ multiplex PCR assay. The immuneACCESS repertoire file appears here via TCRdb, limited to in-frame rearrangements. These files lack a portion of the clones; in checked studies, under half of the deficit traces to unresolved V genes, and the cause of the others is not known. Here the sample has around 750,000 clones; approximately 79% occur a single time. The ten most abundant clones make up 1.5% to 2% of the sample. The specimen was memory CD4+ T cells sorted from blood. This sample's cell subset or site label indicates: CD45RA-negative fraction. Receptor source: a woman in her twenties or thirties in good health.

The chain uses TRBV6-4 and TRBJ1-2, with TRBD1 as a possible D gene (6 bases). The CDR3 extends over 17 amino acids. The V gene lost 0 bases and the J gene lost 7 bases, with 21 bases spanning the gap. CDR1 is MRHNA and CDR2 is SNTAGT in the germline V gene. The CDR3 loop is CASSDSGGLYLRGGYTF. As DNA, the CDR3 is TGTGCCAGCAGTGACTCAGGGGGACTCTACCTGCGAGGTGGCTACACCTTC.

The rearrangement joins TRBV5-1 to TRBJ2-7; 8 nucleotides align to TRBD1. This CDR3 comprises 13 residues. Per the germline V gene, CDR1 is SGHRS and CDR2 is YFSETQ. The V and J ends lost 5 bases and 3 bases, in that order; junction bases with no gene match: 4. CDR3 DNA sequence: TGCGCCAGCAGGGGACAGGCGCGCTACGAGCAGTACTTC. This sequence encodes CASRGQARYEQYF.

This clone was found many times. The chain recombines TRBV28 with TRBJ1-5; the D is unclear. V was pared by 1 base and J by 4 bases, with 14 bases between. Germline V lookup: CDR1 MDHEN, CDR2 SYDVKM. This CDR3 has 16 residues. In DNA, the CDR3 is TGTGCCAGCAGTTTATCTCTCCCTGGGGTTAATCAGCCCCAGCATTTT. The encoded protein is CASSLSLPGVNQPQHF.

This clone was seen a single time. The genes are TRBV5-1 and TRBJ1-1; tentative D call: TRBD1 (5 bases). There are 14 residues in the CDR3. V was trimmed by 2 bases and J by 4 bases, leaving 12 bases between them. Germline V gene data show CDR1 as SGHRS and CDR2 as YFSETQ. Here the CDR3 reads CASSLQAELTEAFF. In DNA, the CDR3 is TGCGCCAGCAGCTTACAGGCCGAACTCACTGAAGCTTTCTTT.

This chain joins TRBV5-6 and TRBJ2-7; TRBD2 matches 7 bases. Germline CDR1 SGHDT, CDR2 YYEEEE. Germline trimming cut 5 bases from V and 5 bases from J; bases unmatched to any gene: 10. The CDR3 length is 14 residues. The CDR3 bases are TGTGCCAGCAGAAAGGAGGTGGCGGGGGACGAGCAGTACTTC. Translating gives CASRKEVAGDEQYF. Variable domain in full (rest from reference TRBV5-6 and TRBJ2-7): DAGVTQSPTHLIKTRGQQVTLRCSPKSGHDTVSWYQQALGQGPQFIFQYYEEEERQRGNFPDRFSGHQFPNYSSELNVNALLLGDSALYLCASRKEVAGDEQYFGPGTRLTVT.

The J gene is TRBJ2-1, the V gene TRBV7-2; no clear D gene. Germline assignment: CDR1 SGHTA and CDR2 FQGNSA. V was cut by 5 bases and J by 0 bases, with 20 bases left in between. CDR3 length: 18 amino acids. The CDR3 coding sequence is TGTGCCAGCAGCCATCAAGTGGCAGGTCCCAACTCCTACAATGAGCAGTTCTTC. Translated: CASSHQVAGPNSYNEQFF.

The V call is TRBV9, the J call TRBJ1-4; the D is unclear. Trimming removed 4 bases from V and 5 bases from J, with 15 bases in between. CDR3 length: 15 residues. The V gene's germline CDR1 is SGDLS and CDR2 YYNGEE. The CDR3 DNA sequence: TGTGCCAGCAGCCCCCGGAGTCTACAGAATGAAAAACTGTTTTTT. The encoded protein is CASSPRSLQNEKLFF.

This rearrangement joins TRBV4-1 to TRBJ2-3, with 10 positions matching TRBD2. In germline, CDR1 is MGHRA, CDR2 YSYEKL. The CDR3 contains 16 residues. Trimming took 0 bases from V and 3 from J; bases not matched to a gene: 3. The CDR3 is CASSQESGRATDTQYF. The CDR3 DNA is TGCGCCAGCAGCCAAGAGAGCGGGAGGGCGACAGATACGCAGTATTTT.

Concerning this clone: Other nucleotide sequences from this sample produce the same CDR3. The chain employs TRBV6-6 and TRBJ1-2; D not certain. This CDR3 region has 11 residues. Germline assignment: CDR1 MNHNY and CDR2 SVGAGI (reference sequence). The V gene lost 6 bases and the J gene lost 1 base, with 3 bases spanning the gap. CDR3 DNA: TGTGCCAGCAGCAGTAACTATGGCTACACCTTC. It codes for CASSSNYGYTF.

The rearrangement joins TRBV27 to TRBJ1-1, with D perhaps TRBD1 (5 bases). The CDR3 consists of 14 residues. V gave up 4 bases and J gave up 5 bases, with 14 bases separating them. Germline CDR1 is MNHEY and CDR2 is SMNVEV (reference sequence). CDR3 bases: TGTGCCAGCAGTTACCACGGGGCCTCGACTGAAGCTTTCTTT. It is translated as CASSYHGASTEAFF.

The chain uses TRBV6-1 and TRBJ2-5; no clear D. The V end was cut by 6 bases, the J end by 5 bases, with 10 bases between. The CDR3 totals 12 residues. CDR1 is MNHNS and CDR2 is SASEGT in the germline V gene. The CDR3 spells CASRDDGETQYF. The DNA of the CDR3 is TGTGCCAGCAGGGACGACGGGGAGACCCAGTACTTC.

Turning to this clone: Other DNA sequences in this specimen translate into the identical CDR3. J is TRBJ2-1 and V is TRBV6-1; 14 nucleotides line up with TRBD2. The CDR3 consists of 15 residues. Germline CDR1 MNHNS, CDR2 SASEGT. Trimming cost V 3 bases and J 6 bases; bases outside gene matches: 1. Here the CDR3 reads CASSEGTSGSNEQFF. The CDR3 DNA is TGTGCCAGCAGTGAGGGGACTAGCGGGAGCAATGAGCAGTTCTTC.

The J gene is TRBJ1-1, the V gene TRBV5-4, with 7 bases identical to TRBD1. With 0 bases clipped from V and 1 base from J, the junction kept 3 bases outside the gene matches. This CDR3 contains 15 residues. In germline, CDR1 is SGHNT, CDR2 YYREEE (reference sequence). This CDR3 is CASSLGNRGNTEAFF. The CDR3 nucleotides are TGTGCCAGCAGCTTGGGGAACAGGGGGAACACTGAAGCTTTCTTT.

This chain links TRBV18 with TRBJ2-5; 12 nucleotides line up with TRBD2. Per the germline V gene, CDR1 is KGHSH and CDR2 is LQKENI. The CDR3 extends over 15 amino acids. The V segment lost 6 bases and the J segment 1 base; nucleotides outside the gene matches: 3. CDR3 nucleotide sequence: TGTGCCAGCTCCCCGACTAGCGGGAGCCAAGAGACCCAGTACTTC. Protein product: CASSPTSGSQETQYF.